Sequencing of this TCR beta chain was carried out in a study of shared clonotypes between healthy human individuals. Study-wide results and caveats: A generally larger estimated richness was seen in naive subsets than in memory subsets.

In its sample, this clone was seen once. What it recognizes is unknown. Replicate PCRs run on sorted subsets employed 200 ng DNA, approximately 30,000 T cell genomes. Repertoires were generated with immunoSEQ multiplex PCR, while TCRdb's copy carries only in-frame clones and drops some. This sample has roughly 2.2 million clones, with approximately 93% found just once. CD45RA+ naive and CD45RA-negative memory subsets were separated from CD4+ cells. The TCR comes from a man between 18 and 29 years old in good health. Some clones in this sample may be carry-over from other donors' samples. The specimen was naive CD4+ T cells from PBMCs. Documented subset: CD45RA+ positively selected.

DNA of the CDR3: TGTGCCTGGAGCGATCCCCACAGGGGGAGCAACTATGGCTACACCTTC. It codes for CAWSDPHRGSNYGYTF. The V and J genes are TRBV30 and TRBJ1-2, with 8 positions matching TRBD1. Germline V gene lookup returns CDR1 GTSNPN and CDR2 SVGIG (reference sequence). There are 16 residues in the CDR3. V shed 3 bases, J shed 2 bases, and the junction held 11 bases outside the gene matches.